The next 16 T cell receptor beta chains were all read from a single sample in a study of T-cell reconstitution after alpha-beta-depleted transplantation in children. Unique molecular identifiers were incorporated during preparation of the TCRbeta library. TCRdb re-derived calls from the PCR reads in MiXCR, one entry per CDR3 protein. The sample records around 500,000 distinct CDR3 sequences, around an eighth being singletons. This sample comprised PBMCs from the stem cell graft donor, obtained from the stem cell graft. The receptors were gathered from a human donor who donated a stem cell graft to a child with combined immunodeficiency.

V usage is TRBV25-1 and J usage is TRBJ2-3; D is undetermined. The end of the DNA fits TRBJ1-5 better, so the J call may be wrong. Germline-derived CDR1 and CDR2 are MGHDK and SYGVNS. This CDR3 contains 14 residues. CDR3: CASSPLGAADTQHF. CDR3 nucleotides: TGTGCCAGCAGTCCGCTGGGAGCAGCAGATACGCAGCATTTT.

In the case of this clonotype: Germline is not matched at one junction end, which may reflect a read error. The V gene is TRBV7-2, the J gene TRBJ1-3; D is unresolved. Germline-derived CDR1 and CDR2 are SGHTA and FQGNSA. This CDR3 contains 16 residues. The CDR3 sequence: CGSRTWGVNSGNTIYF. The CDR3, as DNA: TGTGGCAGCAGGACCTGGGGTGTAAACTCTGGAAACACCATATATTTT. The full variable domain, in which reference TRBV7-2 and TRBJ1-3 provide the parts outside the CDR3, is GAGVSQSPSNKVTEKGKDVELRCDPISGHTALYWYRQSLGQGLEFLIYFQGNSAPDKSGLPSDRFSAERTGGSVSTLTIQRTQQEDSAVYLCGSRTWGVNSGNTIYFGEGSWLTVV.

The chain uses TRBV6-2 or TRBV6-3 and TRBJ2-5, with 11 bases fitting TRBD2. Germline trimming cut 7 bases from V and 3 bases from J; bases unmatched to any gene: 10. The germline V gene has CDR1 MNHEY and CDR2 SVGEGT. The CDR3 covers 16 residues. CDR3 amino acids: CASTPLLAGEKETQYF. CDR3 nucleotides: TGTGCCAGCACCCCCTTACTAGCGGGAGAGAAAGAGACCCAGTACTTC.

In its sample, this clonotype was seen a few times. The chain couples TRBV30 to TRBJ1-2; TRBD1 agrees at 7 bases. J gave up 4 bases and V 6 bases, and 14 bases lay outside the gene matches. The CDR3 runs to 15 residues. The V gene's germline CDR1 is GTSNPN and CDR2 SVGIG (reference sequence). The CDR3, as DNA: TGTGCCTGTCCCTCAAATGCCGGGACAGCCTATGGCTACACCTTC. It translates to CACPSNAGTAYGYTF.

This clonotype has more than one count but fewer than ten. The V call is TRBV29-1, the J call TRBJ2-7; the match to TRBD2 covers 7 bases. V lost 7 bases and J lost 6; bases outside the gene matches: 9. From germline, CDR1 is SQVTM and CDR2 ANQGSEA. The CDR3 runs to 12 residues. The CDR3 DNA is TGCAGCGCTACCGGGGGGATTGGCGAGCAGTACTTC. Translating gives CSATGGIGEQYF.

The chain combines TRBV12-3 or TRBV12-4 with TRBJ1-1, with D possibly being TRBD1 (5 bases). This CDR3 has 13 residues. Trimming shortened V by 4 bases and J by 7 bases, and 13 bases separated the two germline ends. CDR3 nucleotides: TGTGCCAGCAGTTCGGGGGGGGTTAGTGAAGCTTTCTTT. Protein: CASSSGGVSEAFF.

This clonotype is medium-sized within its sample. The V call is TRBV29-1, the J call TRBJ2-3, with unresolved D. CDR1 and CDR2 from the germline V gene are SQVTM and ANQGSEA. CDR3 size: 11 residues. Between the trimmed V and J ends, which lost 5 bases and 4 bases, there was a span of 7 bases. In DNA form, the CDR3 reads TGCAGCGTTCCGGACCCAGATACGCAGTATTTT. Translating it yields CSVPDPDTQYF.

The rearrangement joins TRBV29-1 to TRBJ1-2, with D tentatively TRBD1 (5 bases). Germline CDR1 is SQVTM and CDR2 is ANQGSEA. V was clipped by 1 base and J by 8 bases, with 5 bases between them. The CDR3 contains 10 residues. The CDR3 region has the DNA TGCAGCGTTGAAGGACAGGGCTACACCTTC. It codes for CSVEGQGYTF. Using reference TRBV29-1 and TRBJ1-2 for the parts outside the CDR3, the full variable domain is SAVISQKPSRDICQRGTSLTIQCQVDSQVTMMFWYRQQPGQSLTLIATANQGSEATYESGFVIDKFPISRPNLTFSTLTVSNMSPEDSSIYLCSVEGQGYTFGSGTRLTVV.

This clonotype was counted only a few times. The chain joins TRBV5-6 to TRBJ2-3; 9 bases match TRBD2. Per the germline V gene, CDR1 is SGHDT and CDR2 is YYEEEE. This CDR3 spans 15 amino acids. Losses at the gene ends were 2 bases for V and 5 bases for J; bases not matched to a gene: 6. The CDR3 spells CASSFGLANLDTQYF. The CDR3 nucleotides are TGTGCCAGCAGCTTCGGACTAGCGAACCTAGATACGCAGTATTTT.

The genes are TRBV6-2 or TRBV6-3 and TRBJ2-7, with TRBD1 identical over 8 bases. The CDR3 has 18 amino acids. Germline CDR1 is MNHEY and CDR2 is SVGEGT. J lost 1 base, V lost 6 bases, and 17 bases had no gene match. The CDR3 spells CASSPTGASLISSYEQYF. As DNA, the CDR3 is TGTGCCAGCAGCCCGACAGGGGCGAGCCTGATATCATCCTACGAGCAGTACTTC.

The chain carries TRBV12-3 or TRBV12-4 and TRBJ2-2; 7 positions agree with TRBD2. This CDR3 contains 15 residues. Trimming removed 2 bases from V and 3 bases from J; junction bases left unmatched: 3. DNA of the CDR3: TGTGCCAGCAGTTTATCGCGGGAGCACACCGGGGAGCTGTTTTTT. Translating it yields CASSLSREHTGELFF.

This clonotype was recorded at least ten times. This CDR3 reads CAISEVQGNNSPLHF. The CDR3 DNA follows: TGTGCCATCAGTGAAGTGCAGGGGAATAATTCACCCCTCCACTTT. The rearrangement links TRBV10-3 to TRBJ1-6; D is perhaps TRBD1 (6 bases). Trimming pared 3 bases from V and 5 bases from J, leaving 11 bases between. The CDR3 length is 15 residues. CDR1 and CDR2 (germline): ENHRY, SYGVKD.

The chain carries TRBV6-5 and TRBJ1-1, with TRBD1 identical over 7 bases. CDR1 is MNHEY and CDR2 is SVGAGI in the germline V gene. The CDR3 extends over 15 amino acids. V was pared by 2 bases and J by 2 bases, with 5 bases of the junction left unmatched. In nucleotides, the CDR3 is TGTGCCAGCAGTTACCCGGGACAGAGTAACACTGAAGCTTTCTTT. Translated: CASSYPGQSNTEAFF.

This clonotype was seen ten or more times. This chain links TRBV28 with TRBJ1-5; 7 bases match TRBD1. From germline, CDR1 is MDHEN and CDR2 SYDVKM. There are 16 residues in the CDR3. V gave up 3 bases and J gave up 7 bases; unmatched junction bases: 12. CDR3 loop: CASSFPFGTDHQPQHF. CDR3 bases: TGTGCCAGCAGTTTCCCGTTCGGGACAGATCACCAGCCCCAGCATTTT.

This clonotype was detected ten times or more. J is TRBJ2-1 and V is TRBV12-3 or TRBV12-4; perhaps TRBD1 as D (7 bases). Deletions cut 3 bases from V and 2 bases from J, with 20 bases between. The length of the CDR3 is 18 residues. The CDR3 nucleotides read TGTGCCAGCAGTTTTGAAGGGGCGACAGGGACTGCCTACAATGAGCAGTTCTTC. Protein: CASSFEGATGTAYNEQFF.

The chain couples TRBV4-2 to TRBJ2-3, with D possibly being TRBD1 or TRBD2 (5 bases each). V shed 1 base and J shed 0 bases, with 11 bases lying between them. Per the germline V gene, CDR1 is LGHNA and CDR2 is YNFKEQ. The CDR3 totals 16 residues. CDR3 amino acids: CASSQASGTSTDTQYF. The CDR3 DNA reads TGTGCCAGCAGCCAAGCTTCCGGGACCAGCACAGATACGCAGTATTTT.